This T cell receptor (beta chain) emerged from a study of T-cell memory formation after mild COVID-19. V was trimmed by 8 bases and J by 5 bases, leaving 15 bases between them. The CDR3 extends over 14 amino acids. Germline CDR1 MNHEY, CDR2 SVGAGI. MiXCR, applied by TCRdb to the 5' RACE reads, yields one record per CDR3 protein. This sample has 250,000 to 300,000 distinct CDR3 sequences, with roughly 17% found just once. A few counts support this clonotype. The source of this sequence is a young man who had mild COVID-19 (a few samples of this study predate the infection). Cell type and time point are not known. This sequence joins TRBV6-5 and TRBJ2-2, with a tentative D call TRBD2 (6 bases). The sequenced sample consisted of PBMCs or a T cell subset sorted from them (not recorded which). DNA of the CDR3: TGTGCCAGCGCGCGGAGGGCTTGGACCGGGGAGCTGTTTTTT. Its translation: CASARRAWTGELFF.